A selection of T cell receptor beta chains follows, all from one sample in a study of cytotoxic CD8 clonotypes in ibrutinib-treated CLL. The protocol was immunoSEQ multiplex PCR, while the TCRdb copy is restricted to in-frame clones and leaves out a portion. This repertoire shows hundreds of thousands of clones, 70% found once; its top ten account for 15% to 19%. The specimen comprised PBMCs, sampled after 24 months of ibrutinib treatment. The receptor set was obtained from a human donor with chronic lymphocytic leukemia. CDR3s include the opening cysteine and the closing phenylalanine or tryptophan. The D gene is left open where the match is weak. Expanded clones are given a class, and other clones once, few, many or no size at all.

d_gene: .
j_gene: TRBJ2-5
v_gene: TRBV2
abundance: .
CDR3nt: TGTGCCAGCAGTGACCGGACTCTACTCGGCAAGACCCAGTACTTC
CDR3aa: CASSDRTLLGKTQYF

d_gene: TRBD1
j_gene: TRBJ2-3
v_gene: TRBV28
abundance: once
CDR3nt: TGTGCCAGCAGCGAGCCGGACAGGGGGGCAGATACGCAGTATTTT
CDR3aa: CASSEPDRGADTQYF

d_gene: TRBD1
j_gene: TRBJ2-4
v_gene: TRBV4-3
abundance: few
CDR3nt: TGCGCCAGCAGCCAAGAAGAGGGGGCGAGGGTCTTC
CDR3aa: CASSQEEGARVF

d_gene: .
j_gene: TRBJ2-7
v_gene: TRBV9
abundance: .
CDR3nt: TGTGCCAGCAGCGTAGAGGGAAAATCCTACGAGCAGTACTTC
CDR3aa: CASSVEGKSYEQYF

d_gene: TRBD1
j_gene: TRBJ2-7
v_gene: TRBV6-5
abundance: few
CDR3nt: TGTGCCAGTACCATCGGACAGGGAAGCTCCTACGAGCAGTACTTC
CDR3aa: CASTIGQGSSYEQYF

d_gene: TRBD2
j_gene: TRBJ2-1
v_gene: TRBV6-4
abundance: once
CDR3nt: TGTGCCAGCAGTGAAACTAGCGGGAGAGGTGACGAGCAGTTCTTC
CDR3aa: CASSETSGRGDEQFF

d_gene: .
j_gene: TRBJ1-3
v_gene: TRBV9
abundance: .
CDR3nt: TGTGCCAGCAGCGTAGGGGATGTCTCTGGAAACACCATATATTTT
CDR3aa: CASSVGDVSGNTIYF

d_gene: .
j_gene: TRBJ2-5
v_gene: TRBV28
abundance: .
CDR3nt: TGTGTAACAACAGATTCAACTAGATTGGAGACCCAGTACTTC
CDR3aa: CVTTDSTRLETQYF

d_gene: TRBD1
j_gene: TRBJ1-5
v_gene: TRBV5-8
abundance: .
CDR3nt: TGTGCCAGCTATGAAGGACAGGGAATTCAGCCCCAGCATTTT
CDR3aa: CASYEGQGIQPQHF

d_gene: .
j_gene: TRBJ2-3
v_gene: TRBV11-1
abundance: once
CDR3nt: TGTGCCAGCAGCTTACACGGACAGATCACAGATACGCAGTATTTT
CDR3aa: CASSLHGQITDTQYF

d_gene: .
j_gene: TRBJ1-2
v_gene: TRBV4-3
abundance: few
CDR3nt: TGCGCCAGCAGCCACGCAGGGGTTAATGGCTACACCTTC
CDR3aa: CASSHAGVNGYTF

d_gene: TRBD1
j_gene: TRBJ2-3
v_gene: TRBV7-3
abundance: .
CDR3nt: TGTGCCAGCAGCGCCCGGACAGGGATGGATACGCAGTATTTT
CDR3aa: CASSARTGMDTQYF

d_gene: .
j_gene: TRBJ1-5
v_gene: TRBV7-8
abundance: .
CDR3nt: TGTGCCAGCAGCAGACAGGCGGGCAATCAGCCCCAGCATTTT
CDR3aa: CASSRQAGNQPQHF

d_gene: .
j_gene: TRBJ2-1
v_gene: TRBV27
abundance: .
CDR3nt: TGTGCCAGCAGTACCCGACAGGACTACAATGAGCAGTTCTTC
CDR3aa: CASSTRQDYNEQFF

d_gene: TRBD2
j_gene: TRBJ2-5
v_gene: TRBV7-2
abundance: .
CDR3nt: TGTGCCAGCAGCACCCACGGGACTAGATGGGGTGGGGAGACCCAGTACTTC
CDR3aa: CASSTHGTRWGGETQYF

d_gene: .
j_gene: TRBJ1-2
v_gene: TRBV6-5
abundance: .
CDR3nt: TGTGCCAGCTCGCTCCAGGACCGGTATGGCTACACCTTC
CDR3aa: CASSLQDRYGYTF

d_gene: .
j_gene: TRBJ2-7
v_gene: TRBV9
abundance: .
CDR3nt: TGTGCCAGCAGCACCCGACAGGGAGGTCACGAGCAGTACTTC
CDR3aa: CASSTRQGGHEQYF

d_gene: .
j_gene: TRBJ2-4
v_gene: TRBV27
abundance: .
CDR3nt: TGTGCCAGCAGTCCCGAAGGACGAGTAGCCAAAAACATTCAGTACTTC
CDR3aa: CASSPEGRVAKNIQYF

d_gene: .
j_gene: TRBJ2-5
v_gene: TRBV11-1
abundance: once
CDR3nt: TGTGCCAGCAGCACCGAAGGGGGGGCGAAAGAGACCCAGTACTTC
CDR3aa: CASSTEGGAKETQYF

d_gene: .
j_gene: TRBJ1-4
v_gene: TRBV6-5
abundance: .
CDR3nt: TGTGCCAGCTCCTCTCTAGGACGACCGGGAGAACTGTTTTTT
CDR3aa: CASSSLGRPGELFF

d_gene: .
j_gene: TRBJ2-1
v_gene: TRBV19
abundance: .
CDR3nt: TGTGCCAGTAGTATTCCGGGACCGCCTTGGGAGCAGTTCTTC
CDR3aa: CASSIPGPPWEQFF

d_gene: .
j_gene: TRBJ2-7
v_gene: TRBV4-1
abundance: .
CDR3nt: TGCGCCAGCAGCCAAGATCCATCAAGGAATGGGGAAGACGAGCAGTACTTC
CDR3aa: CASSQDPSRNGEDEQYF

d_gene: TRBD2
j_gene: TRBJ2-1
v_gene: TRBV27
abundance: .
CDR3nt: TGTGCCAGCAGTCCCGGACTAGTATCTGGTGAGCAGTTCTTC
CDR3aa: CASSPGLVSGEQFF

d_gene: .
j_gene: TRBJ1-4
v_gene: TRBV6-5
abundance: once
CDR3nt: TGTGCCAGCAGTTACTCCCAGCTCAATGAAAAACTGTTTTTT
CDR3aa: CASSYSQLNEKLFF

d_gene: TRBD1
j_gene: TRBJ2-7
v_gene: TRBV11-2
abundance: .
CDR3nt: TGTGCCAGCAGCTATGGGACAGGAGCCTACGAGCAGTACTTC
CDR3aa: CASSYGTGAYEQYF

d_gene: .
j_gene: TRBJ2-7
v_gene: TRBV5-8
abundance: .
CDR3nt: TGTGCCAGCAGCCAGAGAAACAGGGCGGGCTACGAGCAGTACTTC
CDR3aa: CASSQRNRAGYEQYF

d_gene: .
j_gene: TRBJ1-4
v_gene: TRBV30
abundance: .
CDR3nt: TGTGCCTGGACTCGGCGAAATGAAAAACTGTTTTTT
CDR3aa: CAWTRRNEKLFF

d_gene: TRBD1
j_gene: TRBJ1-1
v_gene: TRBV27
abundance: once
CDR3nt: TGTGCCAGCAGTTCAATCCCCCAGACAGGGGCAGCCACTGAAGCTTTCTTT
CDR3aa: CASSSIPQTGAATEAFF